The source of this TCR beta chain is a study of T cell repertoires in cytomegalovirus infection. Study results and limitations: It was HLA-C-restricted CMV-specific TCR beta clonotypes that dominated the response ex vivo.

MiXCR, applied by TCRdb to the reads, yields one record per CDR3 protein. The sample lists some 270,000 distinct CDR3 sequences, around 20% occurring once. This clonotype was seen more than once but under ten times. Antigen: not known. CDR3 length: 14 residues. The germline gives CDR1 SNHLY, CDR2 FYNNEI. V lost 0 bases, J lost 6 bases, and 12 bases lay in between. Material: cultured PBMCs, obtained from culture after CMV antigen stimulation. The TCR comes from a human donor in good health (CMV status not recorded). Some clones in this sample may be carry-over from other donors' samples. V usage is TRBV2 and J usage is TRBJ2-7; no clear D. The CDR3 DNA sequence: TGTGCCAGCAGTGAAGCGGCTGGGGTCGGCGAGCAGTACGTC. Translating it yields CASSEAAGVGEQYV.